The sequence of this T cell receptor beta chain was determined in a study of blood T cell repertoires in COVID-19. Study details: Samples representing acute and convalescent COVID-19 were sourced from the United States, Italy and Spain. In each case, the material was cDNA or gDNA derived from T cells, B-cell-depleted T cells, or PBMCs.

Germline-derived CDR1 and CDR2 are KGHSH and LQKENI. V gave up 5 bases and J gave up 4 bases; unmatched junction bases: 5. The CDR3 consists of 13 residues. In the original analysis: Counts of nucleated cells, estimated from reference gene primer amplification, were obtained. Sequenced by immunoSEQ multiplex PCR; TCRdb stores in-frame clones only, minus some. D and trimming come from the DNA, and the V and J calls and clone size come from that table. The repertoire consists of roughly 10,000 clones, with roughly four fifths occurring once and the leading ten covering about two fifths. This receptor was taken from a human donor in a cohort sampled during active COVID-19. Sequencing used peripheral blood. The V gene is TRBV18, the J gene TRBJ2-7, with 7 bases identical to TRBD1. The CDR3 DNA sequence: TGTGCCAGCTCAGAGGGCAGGGGGTACGAGCAGTACTTC. This gives the protein CASSEGRGYEQYF.